These T cell receptor beta chains were read from a single sample in a study of Ad26.COV2.S vaccination and SARS-CoV-2 variants. Sequencing used immunoSEQ multiplex PCR; TCRdb keeps in-frame clones, though not all of them. The sample shows roughly 380,000 clones, approximately 87% of them seen only once. Sequenced here: peripheral blood, sampled in a trial of Ad26.COV2.S vaccine versus placebo. The receptors stem from a person between 18 and 65 years old who received the Ad26.COV2.S COVID-19 vaccine or a placebo. Each CDR3 is given with its conserved first and last residue. The D gene is left open where the match is weak. A clone size is listed for some rows: how often the clone was seen (once, few, many), or a class if it is expanded.

>NA|NA|TRBV5-6|TRBJ2-1
CASSLALSYNEQFF
TGTGCCAGCAGCCTAGCTCTCTCCTACAATGAGCAGTTCTTC
>NA|NA|TRBV12-5|TRBJ2-1
CASGLGLKNNEQFF
TGTGCTAGTGGTTTGGGACTCAAAAACAATGAGCAGTTCTTC
>NA|once|TRBV19|TRBJ2-2
CASMSSGELFF
TGTGCCAGTATGAGTTCGGGGGAGCTGTTTTTT
>NA|NA|TRBV6-5|TRBJ2-1
CASADYNEQFF
TGTGCCAGCGCTGACTACAATGAGCAGTTCTTC
>NA|NA|TRBV19|TRBJ2-2
CASSIQGSRTGELFF
TGTGCCAGTAGTATACAGGGTTCAAGGACCGGGGAGCTGTTTTTT
>TRBD1|NA|TRBV7-9|TRBJ2-5
CASSFRQGGETQYF
TGTGCCAGCAGCTTTAGACAGGGTGGGGAGACCCAGTACTTC
>NA|NA|TRBV5-5|TRBJ2-3
CASSFGPGYTDTQYF
TGTGCCAGCAGCTTCGGGCCCGGTTACACAGATACGCAGTATTTT
>NA|NA|TRBV7-2|TRBJ1-4
CASSLAGAGEKLFF
TGTGCCAGCAGCTTAGCTGGGGCGGGGGAAAAACTGTTTTTT
>NA|NA|TRBV5-4|TRBJ1-3
CASSLNPGFSSGNTIYF
TGTGCCAGCAGCTTGAATCCAGGTTTTTCCTCTGGAAACACCATATATTTT
>NA|NA|TRBV6-2/TRBV6-3|TRBJ2-1
CASSYGTPSNNEQFF
TGTGCCAGCAGTTACGGGACGCCTTCCAACAATGAGCAGTTCTTC
>NA|NA|TRBV7-3|TRBJ2-3
CASSRDPTDTQYF
TGTGCCAGCAGCCGGGACCCGACAGATACGCAGTATTTT
>NA|NA|TRBV5-4|TRBJ2-5
CASSLVVGVAGETQYF
TGTGCCAGCAGCTTGGTCGTTGGGGTCGCAGGGGAGACCCAGTACTTC
>NA|NA|TRBV28|TRBJ2-5
CASSLVGTQYF
TGTGCCAGCAGTTTGGTAGGGACCCAGTACTTC
>TRBD1|NA|TRBV6-5|TRBJ1-2
CASRGQVPNYGYTF
TGTGCCAGCAGAGGACAGGTCCCAAACTATGGCTACACCTTC